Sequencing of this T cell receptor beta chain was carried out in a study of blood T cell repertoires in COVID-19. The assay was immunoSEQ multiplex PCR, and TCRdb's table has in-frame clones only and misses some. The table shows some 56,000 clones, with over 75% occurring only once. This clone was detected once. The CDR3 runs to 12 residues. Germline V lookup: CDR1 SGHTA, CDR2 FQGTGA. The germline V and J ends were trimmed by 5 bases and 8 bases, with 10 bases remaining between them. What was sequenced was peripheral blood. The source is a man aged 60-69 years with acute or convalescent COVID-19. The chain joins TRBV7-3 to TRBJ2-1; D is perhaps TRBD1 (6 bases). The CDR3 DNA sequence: TGTGCCAGCAGCAAACAGGGAGATGAGCAGTTCTTC. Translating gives CASSKQGDEQFF.